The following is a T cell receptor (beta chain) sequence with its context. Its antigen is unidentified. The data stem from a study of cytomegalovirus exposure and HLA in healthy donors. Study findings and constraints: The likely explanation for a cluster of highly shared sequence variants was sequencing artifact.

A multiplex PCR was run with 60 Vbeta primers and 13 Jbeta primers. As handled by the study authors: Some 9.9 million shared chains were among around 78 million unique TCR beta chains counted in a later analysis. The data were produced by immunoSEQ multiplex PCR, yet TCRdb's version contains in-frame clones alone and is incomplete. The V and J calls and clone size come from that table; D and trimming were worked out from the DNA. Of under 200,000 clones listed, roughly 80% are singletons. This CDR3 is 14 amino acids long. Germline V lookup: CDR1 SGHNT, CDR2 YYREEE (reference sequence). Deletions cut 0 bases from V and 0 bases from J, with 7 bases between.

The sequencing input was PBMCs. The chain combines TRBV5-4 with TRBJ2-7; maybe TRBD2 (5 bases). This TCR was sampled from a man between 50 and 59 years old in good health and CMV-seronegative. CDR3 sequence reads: CASSLGADSYEQYF. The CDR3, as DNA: TGTGCCAGCAGCTTGGGAGCGGACTCCTACGAGCAGTACTTC.